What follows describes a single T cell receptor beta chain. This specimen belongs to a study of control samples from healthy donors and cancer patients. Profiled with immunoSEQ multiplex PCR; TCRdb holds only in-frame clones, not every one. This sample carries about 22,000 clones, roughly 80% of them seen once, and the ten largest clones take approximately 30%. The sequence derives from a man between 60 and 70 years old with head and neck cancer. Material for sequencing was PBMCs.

CDR3 nucleotides: TGTGCCAGCAGTTTTGACCCTAGCGGGGCCAATGAGCAGTTCTTC. Protein: CASSFDPSGANEQFF. The genes are TRBV27 and TRBJ2-1; the match to TRBD2 covers 9 bases. V was pared by 3 bases and J by 6 bases, with 6 bases of the junction left unmatched. The length of the CDR3 is 15 residues. CDR1 and CDR2 (germline): MNHEY, SMNVEV (reference sequence).